This T cell receptor (beta chain) was sequenced for a study of regulatory T cells in long-lasting Graves disease. For TCR beta, libraries came from iRepertoire HTBI primers and Arm-PCR of CDR3 regions. TCRdb itself ran the multiplex PCR reads through MiXCR, one entry per CDR3 protein. The repertoire has 400,000 to 500,000 distinct CDR3 sequences, approximately 15% of them found once; the top ten carry about 15%. Time point indicated: newly diagnosed GD, antithyroid drugs for less than 3 months. PBMC-derived RNA was used for the TCR library. This clonotype was seen more than once but under ten times. These same data were also listed under a study on T cells in Graves' hyperthyroidism and ophthalmopathy.

Sequenced here: peripheral blood mononuclear cells (PBMCs), sampled at new diagnosis, from a patient treated with antithyroid drugs. The source is a woman aged 45-65 years with Graves disease.

CDR3 sequence: CASSRSLLGTAGTGELFF. CDR3 nucleotides: TGTGCCAGCAGCCGTAGCCTACTAGGGACAGCTGGGACCGGGGAGCTGTTTTTT. The chain joins TRBV9 to TRBJ2-2; TRBD1 agrees at 7 bases. There are 18 residues in the CDR3. After removal of 4 bases from V and 5 bases from J, the junction contained 17 bases not matched to a gene. The germline V gene has CDR1 SGDLS and CDR2 YYNGEE. Filled out from reference TRBV9 and TRBJ2-2, the complete variable domain reads DSGVTQTPKHLITATGQRVTLRCSPRSGDLSVYWYQQSLDQGLQFLIQYYNGEERAKGNILERFSAQQFPDLHSELNLSSLELGDSALYFCASSRSLLGTAGTGELFFGEGSRLTVL.